This TCR beta chain was captured in a study of control samples from healthy donors and cancer patients. Assay used: immunoSEQ multiplex PCR; TCRdb lists only in-frame clones, some missing. Among fewer than 20,000 clones listed, about 86% were seen once. Germline V gives CDR1 MNHEY, CDR2 SVGAGI. The CDR3 runs to 15 residues. V was trimmed by 6 bases and J by 0 bases, leaving 11 bases between them. The chain combines TRBV6-5 with TRBJ2-2, with D perhaps TRBD1 or TRBD2 (5 bases each). The sequenced sample was PBMCs. The sequence derives from a woman aged 70 to 79 with colorectal cancer. The CDR3 here is CASSAGTSNTGELFF. The DNA of the CDR3 is TGTGCCAGCAGCGCTGGGACGTCGAACACCGGGGAGCTGTTTTTT.